This is a list of T cell receptor beta chains from one sample in a study of Graves' ophthalmopathy and Graves' hyperthyroidism. MiXCR, applied by TCRdb to the multiplex PCR reads, yields one record per CDR3 protein. Here the sample spans approximately 700,000 distinct CDR3 sequences, 35% to 50% being singletons. The material sequenced was peripheral blood. All receptors come from an adult man with Graves' ophthalmopathy. Both conserved end residues are part of each CDR3.

v_gene,CDR3aa
TRBV25-1,CASSLTLSGMNTEAFF
TRBV29-1,CSVGVGGNTEAFF
TRBV20-1,CSARPRQVEQYF
TRBV5-1,CASSLGQLDYGYTF
TRBV7-9,CASTRVRATNEKLFF
TRBV11-2,CASSLGQGPCEQYF
TRBV7-2,CASRAESYEQYF
TRBV4-2,CASSQDTDSNQPQHF
TRBV9,CASSVGTGIARGYTF
TRBV10-3,CANRRGNNSPLHF
TRBV5-4,CASSWGRMNTEAFF
TRBV20-1,CSARVRGGHQNSGANVLTF
TRBV10-3,CAIRGGQAGYSPLHF
TRBV2,CASSYPAVQSYEQYF
TRBV10-2,CASSRVSGTSGGNEQFF
TRBV25-1,CASGTSGGTQYF
TRBV2,CASTQQVGYGYTF
TRBV7-9,CASSLVTSGNTGELFF
TRBV11-1,CASSRGGGLAEQETQYF
TRBV25-1,CASSPTPRGGELFF
TRBV20-1,CSASWGEREQYF
TRBV19,CASSPDGGYNSPLHF
TRBV7-2,CASSYGPGQVFLGTQYF
TRBV20-1,CSVHSGTEAFF
TRBV10-2,CASSPPGILYNQPQHF